This T cell receptor (beta chain) came from a study of cytomegalovirus exposure and HLA in healthy donors. Findings and caveats of the study: Earlier results showed most TCR beta V segments being productive about 87% or about 30% of the time.

The PCR used 60 Vbeta and 13 Jbeta primers. Some clones are missing from TCRdb's copy, which holds only in-frame ones; the method was immunoSEQ multiplex PCR. The sample totals about 41,000 clones. Germline CDR1 is SGHAT and CDR2 is FQNNGV. The V and J ends lost 2 bases and 6 bases, in that order; junction bases with no gene match: 9. The CDR3 is 15 residues long. On this clone: Its antigen remains unidentified.

The V gene is TRBV11-2, the J gene TRBJ1-2; 7 nucleotides align to TRBD1. The TCR comes from a man aged 30 to 39 in good health and CMV-seronegative. The sequenced sample was PBMCs. The CDR3 bases are TGTGCCAGCAGCTTATTTGGAGGGGGCCCCCATGGCTACACCTTC. It translates to CASSLFGGGPHGYTF.